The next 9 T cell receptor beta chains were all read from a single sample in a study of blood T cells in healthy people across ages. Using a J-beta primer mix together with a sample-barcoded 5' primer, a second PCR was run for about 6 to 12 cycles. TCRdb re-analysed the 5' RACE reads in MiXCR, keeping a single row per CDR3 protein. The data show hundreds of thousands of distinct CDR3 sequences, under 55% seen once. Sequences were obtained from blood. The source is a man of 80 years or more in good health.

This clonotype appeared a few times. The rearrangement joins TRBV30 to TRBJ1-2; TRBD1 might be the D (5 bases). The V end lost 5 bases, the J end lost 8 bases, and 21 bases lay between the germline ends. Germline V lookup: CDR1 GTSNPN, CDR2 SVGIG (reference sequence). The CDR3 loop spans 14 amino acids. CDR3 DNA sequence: TGTGCCTGGGTCCGCGGGACCGCTCGGCAAGGCTACACCTTC. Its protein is CAWVRGTARQGYTF.

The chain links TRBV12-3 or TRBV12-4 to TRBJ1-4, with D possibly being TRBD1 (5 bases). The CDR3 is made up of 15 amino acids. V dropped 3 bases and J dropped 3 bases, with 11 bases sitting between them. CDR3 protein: CASSFGDGSNEKLFF. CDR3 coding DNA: TGTGCCAGCAGTTTTGGGGACGGTTCTAATGAAAAACTGTTTTTT.

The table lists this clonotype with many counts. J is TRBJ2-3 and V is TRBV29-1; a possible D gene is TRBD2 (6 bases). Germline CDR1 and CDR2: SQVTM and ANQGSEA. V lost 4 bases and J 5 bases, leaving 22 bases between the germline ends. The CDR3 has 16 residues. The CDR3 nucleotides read TGCAGCGTTGCGAAGCCTCATCGCGGGGCGGGAGATACGCAGTATTTT. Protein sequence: CSVAKPHRGAGDTQYF.

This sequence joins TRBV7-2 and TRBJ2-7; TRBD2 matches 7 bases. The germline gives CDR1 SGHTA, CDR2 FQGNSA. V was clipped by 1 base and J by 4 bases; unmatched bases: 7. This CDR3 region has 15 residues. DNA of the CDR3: TGTGCCAGCAGCTTAGGGCTAGCGGAGACATACGAGCAGTACTTC. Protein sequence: CASSLGLAETYEQYF.

CDR3 residues: CASSKSTGTFSYNEQFF. The CDR3 DNA sequence: TGTGCCAGCAGCAAAAGCACCGGGACTTTCTCCTACAATGAGCAGTTCTTC. The gene calls are TRBV27 and TRBJ2-1, with a tentative D call TRBD2 (6 bases). Trimming left V 6 bases short and J 0 bases short, with 18 bases between. There are 17 residues in the CDR3. Germline loops: CDR1 MNHEY, CDR2 SMNVEV (reference sequence).

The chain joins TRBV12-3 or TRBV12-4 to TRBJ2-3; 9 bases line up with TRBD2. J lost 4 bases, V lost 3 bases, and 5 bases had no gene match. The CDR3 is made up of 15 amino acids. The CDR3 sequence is CASSLWRGGSDTQYF. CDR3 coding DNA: TGTGCCAGCAGTTTGTGGCGGGGGGGTTCAGATACGCAGTATTTT.

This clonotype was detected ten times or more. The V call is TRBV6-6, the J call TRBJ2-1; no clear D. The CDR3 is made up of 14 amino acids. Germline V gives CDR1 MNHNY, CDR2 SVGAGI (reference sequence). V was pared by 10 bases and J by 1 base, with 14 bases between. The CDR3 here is CATSSGRSYNEQFF. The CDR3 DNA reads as TGTGCCACCTCATCGGGCAGATCCTACAATGAGCAGTTCTTC.

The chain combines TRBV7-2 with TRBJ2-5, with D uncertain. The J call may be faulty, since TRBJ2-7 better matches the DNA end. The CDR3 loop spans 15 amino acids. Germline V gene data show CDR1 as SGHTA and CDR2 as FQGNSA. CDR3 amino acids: CASSLARTYSNEQYF. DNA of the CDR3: TGTGCCAGCAGCTTAGCCCGGACCTACAGTAACGAGCAGTACTTC.

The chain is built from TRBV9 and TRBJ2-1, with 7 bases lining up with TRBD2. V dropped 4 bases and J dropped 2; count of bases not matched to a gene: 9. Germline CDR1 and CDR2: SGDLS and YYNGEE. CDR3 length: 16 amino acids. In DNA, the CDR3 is TGTGCCAGCAGCTCCGGGGGGACTGGGCCCTACAATGAGCAGTTCTTC. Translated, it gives CASSSGGTGPYNEQFF.